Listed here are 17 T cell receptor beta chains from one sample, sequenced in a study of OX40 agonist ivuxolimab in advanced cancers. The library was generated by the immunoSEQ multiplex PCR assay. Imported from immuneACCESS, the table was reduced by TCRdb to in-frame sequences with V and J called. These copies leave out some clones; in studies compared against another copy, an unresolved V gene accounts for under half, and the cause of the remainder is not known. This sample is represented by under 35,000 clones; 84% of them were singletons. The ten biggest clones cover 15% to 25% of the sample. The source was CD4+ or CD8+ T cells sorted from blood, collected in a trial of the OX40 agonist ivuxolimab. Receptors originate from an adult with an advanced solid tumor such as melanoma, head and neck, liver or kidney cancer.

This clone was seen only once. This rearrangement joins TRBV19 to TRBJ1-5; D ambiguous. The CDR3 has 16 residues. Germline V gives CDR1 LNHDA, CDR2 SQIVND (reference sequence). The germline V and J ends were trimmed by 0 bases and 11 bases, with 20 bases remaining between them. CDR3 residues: CASSIDSSLAWEAQHF. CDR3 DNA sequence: TGTGCCAGTAGTATAGACTCCTCTCTAGCCTGGGAGGCCCAGCATTTT.

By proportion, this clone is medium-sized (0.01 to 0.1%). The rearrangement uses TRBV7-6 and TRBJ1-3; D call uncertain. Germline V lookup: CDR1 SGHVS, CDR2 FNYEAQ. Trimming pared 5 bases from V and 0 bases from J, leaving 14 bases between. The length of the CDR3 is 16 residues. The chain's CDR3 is CASSPRSRSSGNTIYF. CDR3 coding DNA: TGTGCCAGCAGCCCCCGTTCAAGGAGCTCTGGAAACACCATATATTTT.

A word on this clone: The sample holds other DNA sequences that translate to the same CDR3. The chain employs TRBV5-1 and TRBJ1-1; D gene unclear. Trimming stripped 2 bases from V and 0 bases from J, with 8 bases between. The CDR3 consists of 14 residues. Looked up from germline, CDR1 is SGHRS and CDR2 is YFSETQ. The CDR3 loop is CASSLGIMNTEAFF. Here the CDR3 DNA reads TGCGCCAGCAGCTTAGGGATAATGAACACTGAAGCTTTCTTT. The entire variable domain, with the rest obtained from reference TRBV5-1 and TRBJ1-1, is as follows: KAGVTQTPRYLIKTRGQQVTLSCSPISGHRSVSWYQQTPGQGLQFLFEYFSETQRNKGNFPGRFSGRQFSNSRSEMNVSTLELGDSALYLCASSLGIMNTEAFFGQGTRLTVV.

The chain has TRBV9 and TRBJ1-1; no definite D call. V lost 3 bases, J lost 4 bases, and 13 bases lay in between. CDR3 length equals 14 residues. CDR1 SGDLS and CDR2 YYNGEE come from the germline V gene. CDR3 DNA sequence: TGTGCCAGCAGCGCGAGGGTGGCAAGCACTGAAGCTTTCTTT. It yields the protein CASSARVASTEAFF.

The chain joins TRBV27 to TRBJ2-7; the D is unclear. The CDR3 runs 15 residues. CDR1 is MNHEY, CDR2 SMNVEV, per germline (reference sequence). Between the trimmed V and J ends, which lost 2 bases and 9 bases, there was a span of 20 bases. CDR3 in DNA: TGTGCCAGCAGTTTAGCTGGCAGGAGTCGTTTCGGGCAGTACTTC. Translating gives CASSLAGRSRFGQYF.

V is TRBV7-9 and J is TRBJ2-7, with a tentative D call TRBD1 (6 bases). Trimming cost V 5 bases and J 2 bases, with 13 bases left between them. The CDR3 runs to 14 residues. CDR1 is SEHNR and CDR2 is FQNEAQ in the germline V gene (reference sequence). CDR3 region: CASSLTGSAYEQYF. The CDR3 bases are TGTGCCAGCAGCCTAACAGGGAGTGCCTACGAGCAGTACTTC.

CDR3 sequence: CASSSYWAGADTDTQYF. The CDR3 region has the DNA TGCGCCAGCAGCTCCTACTGGGCAGGGGCGGACACAGATACGCAGTATTTT. The V call is TRBV5-1, the J call TRBJ2-3, with D possibly matching TRBD1 (6 bases). This CDR3 is built from 17 residues. The germline V and J ends were trimmed by 3 bases and 2 bases, with 19 bases remaining between them. The germline V gene has CDR1 SGHRS and CDR2 YFSETQ.

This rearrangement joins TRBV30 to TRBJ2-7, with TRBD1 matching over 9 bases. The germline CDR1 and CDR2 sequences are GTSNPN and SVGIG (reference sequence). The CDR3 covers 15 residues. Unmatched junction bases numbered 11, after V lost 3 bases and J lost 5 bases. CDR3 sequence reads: CAWSRLGTGKDEQYF. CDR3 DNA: TGTGCCTGGAGCCGGTTAGGGACAGGGAAGGACGAGCAGTACTTC.

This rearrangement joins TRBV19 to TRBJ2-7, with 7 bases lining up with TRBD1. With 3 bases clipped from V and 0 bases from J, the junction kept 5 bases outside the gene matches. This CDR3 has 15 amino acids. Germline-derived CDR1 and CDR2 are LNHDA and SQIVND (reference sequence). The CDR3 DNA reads TGTGCCAGTAGTATCGGACAGGAGTTCTCCTACGAGCAGTACTTC. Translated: CASSIGQEFSYEQYF.

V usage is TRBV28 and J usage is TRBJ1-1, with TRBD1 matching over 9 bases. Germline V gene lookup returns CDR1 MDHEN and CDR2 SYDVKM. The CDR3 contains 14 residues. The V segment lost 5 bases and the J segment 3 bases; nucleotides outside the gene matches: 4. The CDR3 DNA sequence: TGTGCCAGCAGTCCCTGGACAGGGGACACTGAAGCTTTCTTT. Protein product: CASSPWTGDTEAFF.

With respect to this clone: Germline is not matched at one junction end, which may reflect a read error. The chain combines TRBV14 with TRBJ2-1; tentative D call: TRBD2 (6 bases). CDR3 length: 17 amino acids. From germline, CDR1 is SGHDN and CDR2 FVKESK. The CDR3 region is CASSKEDAGTTYNEQFF. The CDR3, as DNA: TGTGCCAGCAGCAAAGAGGACGCGGGGACCACCTACAATGAGCAGTTCTTC.

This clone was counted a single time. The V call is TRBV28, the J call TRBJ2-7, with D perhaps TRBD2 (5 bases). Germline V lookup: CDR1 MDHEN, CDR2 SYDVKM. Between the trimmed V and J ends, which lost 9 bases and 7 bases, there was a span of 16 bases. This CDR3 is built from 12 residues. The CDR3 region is CARSEREGEQYF. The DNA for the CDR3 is TGTGCCAGAAGTGAGAGAGAGGGAGAGCAGTACTTC. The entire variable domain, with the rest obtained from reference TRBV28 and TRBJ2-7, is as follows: DVKVTQSSRYLVKRTGEKVFLECVQDMDHENMFWYRQDPGLGLRLIYFSYDVKMKEKGDIPEGYSVSREKKERFSLILESASTNQTSMYLCARSEREGEQYFGPGTRLTVT.

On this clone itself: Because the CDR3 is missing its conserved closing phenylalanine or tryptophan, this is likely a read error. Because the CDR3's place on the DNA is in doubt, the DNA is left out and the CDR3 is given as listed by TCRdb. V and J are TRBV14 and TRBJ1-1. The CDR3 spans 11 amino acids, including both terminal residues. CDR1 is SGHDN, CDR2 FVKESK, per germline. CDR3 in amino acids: CASSHLGGNPL.

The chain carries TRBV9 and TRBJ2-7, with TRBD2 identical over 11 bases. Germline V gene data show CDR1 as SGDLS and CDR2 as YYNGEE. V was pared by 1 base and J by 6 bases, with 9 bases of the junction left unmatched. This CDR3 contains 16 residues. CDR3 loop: CASSVYASGRPGEQYF. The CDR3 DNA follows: TGTGCCAGCAGCGTATATGCTAGCGGGAGGCCAGGCGAGCAGTACTTC.

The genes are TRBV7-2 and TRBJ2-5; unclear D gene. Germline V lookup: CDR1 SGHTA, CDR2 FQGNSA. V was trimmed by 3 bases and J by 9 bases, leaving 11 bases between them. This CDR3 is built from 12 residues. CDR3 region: CASSLATPPQYF. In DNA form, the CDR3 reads TGTGCCAGCAGCTTGGCGACTCCTCCCCAGTACTTC.

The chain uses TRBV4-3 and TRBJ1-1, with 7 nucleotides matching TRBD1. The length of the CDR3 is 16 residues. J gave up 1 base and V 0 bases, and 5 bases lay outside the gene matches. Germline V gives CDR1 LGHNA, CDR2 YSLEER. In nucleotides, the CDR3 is TGCGCCAGCAGCCAAGATCTGGGGGACAGGAACACTGAAGCTTTCTTT. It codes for CASSQDLGDRNTEAFF.

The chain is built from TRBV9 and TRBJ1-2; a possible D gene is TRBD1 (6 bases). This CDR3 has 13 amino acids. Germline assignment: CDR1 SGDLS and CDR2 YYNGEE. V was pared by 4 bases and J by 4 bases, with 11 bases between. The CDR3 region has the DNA TGTGCCAGCAGCTTTGGGACAACCTATGGCTACACCTTC. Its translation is CASSFGTTYGYTF. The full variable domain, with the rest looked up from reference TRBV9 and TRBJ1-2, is DSGVTQTPKHLITATGQRVTLRCSPRSGDLSVYWYQQSLDQGLQFLIQYYNGEERAKGNILERFSAQQFPDLHSELNLSSLELGDSALYFCASSFGTTYGYTFGSGTRLTVV.